These T cell receptor beta chains were read from a single sample in a study of cytotoxic CD8 clonotypes in ibrutinib-treated CLL. Measured with immunoSEQ multiplex PCR; TCRdb has only the in-frame clones, and not every one. This sample has over 120,000 clones, with over 75% found just once. The starting material was PBMCs, obtained after 36 months of ibrutinib treatment. The receptors shown here come from a human donor with chronic lymphocytic leukemia. The CDR3 runs from the conserved cysteine through the conserved F or W. The D gene is left open where the match is weak. Some rows have no size entry. The others give once, few or many, or a class for an expanded clone.

clone_size j_call d_call v_call cdr3_aa cdr3_nt
- TRBJ1-6 - TRBV4-1 CASSQASSGALHF TGCGCCAGCAGCCAAGCTTCGTCCGGGGCCCTCCACTTT
- TRBJ2-1 TRBD1 TRBV9 CASSPGTGEQFF TGTGCCAGCAGCCCAGGGACAGGGGAGCAGTTCTTC
- TRBJ1-5 - TRBV4-2 CASSHGTRVSNQPQHF TGTGCCAGCAGCCACGGGACCAGAGTTAGCAATCAGCCCCAGCATTTT
- TRBJ1-5 TRBD1 TRBV10-1 CASSQGARDQPQHF TGCGCCAGCAGTCAGGGGGCGAGGGATCAGCCCCAGCATTTT
- TRBJ1-5 TRBD1 TRBV7-2 CASSTYRGGKNSNQPQHF TGTGCCAGCAGCACTTACAGGGGCGGGAAGAATAGCAATCAGCCCCAGCATTTT
- TRBJ1-3 - TRBV12-5 CASGLVQASSGNTIYF TGTGCTAGTGGTTTGGTACAGGCAAGCTCTGGAAACACCATATATTTT
- TRBJ1-5 - TRBV28 CASSLAYSNQPQHF TGTGCCAGCAGTCTAGCCTATAGCAATCAGCCCCAGCATTTT
once TRBJ2-7 - TRBV13 CASSLAKSGYEQYF TGTGCCAGCAGCTTGGCGAAGTCCGGCTACGAGCAGTACTTC
- TRBJ1-1 - TRBV10-3 CAISEYRRNTEAFF TGTGCCATCAGTGAGTACAGGAGAAACACTGAAGCTTTCTTT
- TRBJ1-2 - TRBV6-1 CASSEPPGYGYTF TGTGCCAGCAGTGAACCCCCAGGGTATGGCTACACCTTC
few TRBJ1-4 TRBD1 TRBV5-1 CASSPQGATNEKLFF TGCGCCAGCAGCCCGCAGGGGGCGACTAATGAAAAACTGTTTTTT
- TRBJ2-2 - TRBV5-4 CASSQFGELFF TGTGCCAGCAGCCAATTCGGGGAGCTGTTTTTT
- TRBJ2-3 TRBD2 TRBV5-1 CASSPGLAGNTDTQYF TGCGCCAGCAGCCCGGGACTAGCGGGGAACACAGATACGCAGTATTTT
- TRBJ1-2 - TRBV6-4 CASSEAGAPNYGYTF TGTGCCAGCAGTGAAGCCGGGGCTCCCAACTATGGCTACACCTTC
- TRBJ1-1 TRBD1 TRBV27 CASSTGTAGNTEAFF TGTGCCAGCAGCACCGGGACAGCGGGGAACACTGAAGCTTTCTTT
- TRBJ2-3 - TRBV6-6 CASSPRGSGSTDTQYF TGTGCCAGCAGTCCTCGGGGGTCGGGTAGCACAGATACGCAGTATTTT
- TRBJ2-7 - TRBV4-1 CASSQGDGFAREQYF TGCGCCAGCAGCCAAGGGGACGGCTTCGCTCGAGAGCAGTACTTC
- TRBJ2-1 TRBD2 TRBV10-3 CAISTGTSGSFEQFF TGTGCCATCAGCACCGGGACTAGCGGGAGTTTTGAGCAGTTCTTC
few TRBJ2-3 - TRBV7-8 CASSLAGARTDTQYF TGTGCCAGCAGCTTGGCGGGGGCCCGGACAGATACGCAGTATTTT
- TRBJ1-3 - TRBV20-1 CSARFGNTIYF TGCAGTGCCAGGTTTGGAAACACCATATATTTT
- TRBJ2-6 - TRBV25-1 CASSDARDSGANVLTF TGTGCCAGCAGTGACGCCAGGGACTCTGGGGCCAACGTCCTGACTTTC
- TRBJ1-2 - TRBV27 CASSRGLGYGYTF TGTGCCAGCAGCCGAGGGTTAGGCTATGGCTACACCTTC
- TRBJ2-7 - TRBV11-2 CASSSPGVGHSYEQYF TGTGCCAGCAGCTCTCCCGGCGTGGGCCACTCCTACGAGCAGTACTTC
few TRBJ2-1 - TRBV20-1 CSASPYNEQFF TGCAGTGCTAGTCCCTACAATGAGCAGTTCTTC
once TRBJ1-4 - TRBV30 CAIGATNEKLFF TGTGCCATCGGGGCGACTAATGAAAAACTGTTTTTT
- TRBJ1-1 - TRBV7-9 CASSLDWVNTEAFF TGTGCCAGCAGCTTAGATTGGGTGAACACTGAAGCTTTCTTT
- TRBJ2-3 - TRBV7-9 CASSFTGSTDTQYF TGTGCCAGCAGCTTCACAGGCAGCACAGATACGCAGTATTTT
many TRBJ2-5 - TRBV10-1 CASSGRGREETQYF TGCGCCAGCAGTGGACGGGGGCGGGAGGAGACCCAGTACTTC
- TRBJ1-4 - TRBV7-9 CASSTFGEKLFF TGTGCCAGCAGCACATTCGGGGAAAAACTGTTTTTT
- TRBJ2-2 - TRBV2 CASRLGRPNTGELFF TGTGCCAGCAGGCTGGGACGGCCAAACACCGGGGAGCTGTTTTTT
- TRBJ1-5 TRBD1 TRBV29-1 CSVAQGEDQPQHF TGCAGCGTTGCACAGGGGGAGGATCAGCCCCAGCATTTT
- TRBJ1-4 - TRBV7-9 CASSLGAWGATNEKLFF TGTGCCAGCAGCTTAGGGGCTTGGGGTGCAACTAATGAAAAACTGTTTTTT